Below are 18 T cell receptor beta chains sequenced from a single sample in a study of T cell repertoires in cytomegalovirus infection (dated by TCRdb to about 2019). What these receptors recognize is not known. The treatment or condition label here, explained by the study, means: in vitro stimulation with specific CMV peptide epitopes to enrich CMV-specific T cells. This sample was sequenced with an Illumina HiSeq 1500. TCRdb reprocessed the public reads (quality trimming at Q25 with fastp, clone calling with MiXCR) and kept in-frame beta chains. Rows with a matching CDR3 protein are joined into one entry that keeps the most common DNA and genes. This sample has 300,000 to 400,000 distinct CDR3 sequences in its table, and around 25% of those were observed once. The top ten hold roughly 13% of the sample. Source: cultured PBMCs, taken from culture after CMV antigen stimulation. The receptors originated from a human donor in good health (CMV status not recorded). Some clones in this sample may be carry-over from other donors' samples.

This rearrangement joins TRBV2 to TRBJ2-7, with TRBD1 as a possible D gene (6 bases). The V gene's germline CDR1 is SNHLY and CDR2 FYNNEI. The CDR3 spans 13 residues. V lost 6 bases and J 6 bases, leaving 15 bases between the germline ends. In nucleotides, the CDR3 is TGTGCCAGCAGCTTTTCCGGGACACCCGAGCAGTACTTC. Protein product: CASSFSGTPEQYF.

The J gene is TRBJ2-3, the V gene TRBV7-6, with D perhaps matching TRBD1 or TRBD2 (7 bases each). The CDR3 contains 15 residues. V gave up 5 bases and J gave up 2 bases, with 14 bases separating them. Per germline, CDR1 SGHVS and CDR2 FNYEAQ. CDR3 sequence (DNA): TGTGCCAGCAGCCCAGACAGGGACTACACAGATACGCAGTATTTT. Encoded protein: CASSPDRDYTDTQYF.

Written as DNA, the CDR3 is TGTGCCAGCAGCGCTCCGAGCGGACATAATGAAAAACTGTTTTTT. It is translated as CASSAPSGHNEKLFF. This chain links TRBV7-8 with TRBJ1-4; weak D call: TRBD1 (5 bases). With 5 bases removed from V and 4 bases from J, the gap between germline ends came to 14 bases. Germline CDR1 reads SGHVS; CDR2 reads FQNEAQ. This CDR3 is 15 amino acids long.

This clonotype was seen more than once but under ten times. This rearrangement joins TRBV5-4 to TRBJ2-1; 9 positions agree with TRBD2. V lost 1 base, J lost 4 bases, and 6 bases stayed unmatched. CDR1 and CDR2 (germline): SGHNT, YYREEE (reference sequence). The CDR3 runs 16 residues. The CDR3, as DNA: TGTGCCAGCAGCTTGTGGCGACTAGCGGATTACAATGAGCAGTTCTTC. Protein sequence: CASSLWRLADYNEQFF.

This clonotype was counted many times. This chain uses TRBV7-2 with TRBJ2-5, with TRBD1 matching over 7 bases. This CDR3 is 14 amino acids long. CDR1 is SGHTA and CDR2 is FQGNSA in the germline V gene. The ends lost 5 bases at V and 4 bases at J; junction bases unmatched: 7. CDR3 protein: CASSTRQGTETQYF. CDR3 nucleotide sequence: TGTGCCAGCAGCACTCGACAGGGAACAGAGACCCAGTACTTC.

The chain joins TRBV6-5 to TRBJ2-3; perhaps TRBD1 as D (5 bases). The CDR3 contains 14 residues. Trimming removed 6 bases at V and 0 bases at J, with 10 bases between. Germline-derived CDR1 and CDR2 are MNHEY and SVGAGI. CDR3: CASSPGKSTDTQYF. CDR3 coding DNA: TGTGCCAGCAGCCCAGGGAAAAGCACAGATACGCAGTATTTT.

This rearrangement joins TRBV6-1 to TRBJ2-7; 10 bases map to TRBD2. The CDR3 has 18 amino acids. From germline, CDR1 is MNHNS and CDR2 SASEGT. The junction had 18 bases not matched to a gene; V was cut back by 7 bases and J by 3 bases. The CDR3: CASIRLLAGVGPFYEQYF. The CDR3 DNA reads TGTGCCAGCATTCGGTTGCTAGCGGGAGTAGGTCCGTTCTACGAGCAGTACTTC.

This chain connects TRBV5-1 to TRBJ2-1, with 9 positions matching TRBD1. Unmatched junction bases numbered 5, after V lost 6 bases and J lost 4 bases. This CDR3 spans 14 amino acids. Germline V lookup: CDR1 SGHRS, CDR2 YFSETQ. The CDR3 sequence: CASTGQGIYNEQFF. In DNA form, the CDR3 reads TGCGCCAGCACCGGACAGGGGATATACAATGAGCAGTTCTTC.

In this sample, this clonotype turned up a few times. The gene calls are TRBV19 and TRBJ1-5; no reliable D call. Between the trimmed V and J ends, which lost 4 bases and 11 bases, there was a span of 9 bases. The CDR3 spans 11 residues. Germline CDR1 is LNHDA and CDR2 is SQIVND (reference sequence). The CDR3 nucleotides are TGTGCCAGTAGTAGTTACGGTGCCCAGCATTTT. Translating it yields CASSSYGAQHF.

The table lists this clonotype with many counts. The CDR3 spells CASSLRGDSSTDTQYF. The DNA of the CDR3 is TGTGCCAGCAGCCTCCGTGGGGACTCTAGCACAGATACGCAGTATTTT. The J gene is TRBJ2-3, the V gene TRBV7-8; tentatively, D is TRBD2 (6 bases). The length of the CDR3 is 16 residues. Trimming stripped 5 bases from V and 0 bases from J, with 15 bases between. The germline gives CDR1 SGHVS, CDR2 FQNEAQ.

This clonotype has just a few counts. For the CDR3, the DNA is TGTGCCAGCAGCTTCGGTTGGACTAGCGGAATCACAGATACGCAGTATTTT. As protein: CASSFGWTSGITDTQYF. This chain links TRBV7-9 with TRBJ2-3; 10 nucleotides agree with TRBD2. This CDR3 has 17 residues. V gave up 3 bases and J gave up 2 bases; unmatched junction bases: 8. CDR1 is SEHNR, CDR2 FQNEAQ, per germline (reference sequence).

In this sample, this clonotype turned up a few times. The chain carries TRBV15 and TRBJ2-3; the match to TRBD2 covers 13 bases. The CDR3 runs 16 residues. Germline V gives CDR1 LNHNV, CDR2 YYDKDF (reference sequence). V dropped 3 bases and J dropped 2; count of bases not matched to a gene: 2. CDR3 DNA: TGTGCCACCAGCAGGGGGACTAGCGGGAACACAGATACGCAGTATTTT. Amino acid sequence: CATSRGTSGNTDTQYF.

V and J are TRBV29-1 and TRBJ2-2; TRBD1 matches 10 bases. From germline, CDR1 is SQVTM and CDR2 ANQGSEA. V trimming: 6 bases; J trimming: 3 bases; junction bases outside the gene matches: 4. The CDR3 totals 14 residues. CDR3: CSVYGTGDTGELFF. In DNA form, the CDR3 reads TGCAGCGTCTACGGGACAGGGGACACCGGGGAGCTGTTTTTT.

This clonotype was picked up many times. The rearrangement joins TRBV7-8 to TRBJ2-7; 7 positions match TRBD1. The CDR3 length is 15 residues. Trimming at V came to 5 bases and at J to 7 bases, leaving 14 bases not matched to a gene. Germline V CDR1 and CDR2: SGHVS, FQNEAQ. The CDR3 loop is CASSAKRQGLMEQYF. The CDR3 region has the DNA TGTGCCAGCAGCGCTAAGCGACAGGGCCTAATGGAGCAGTACTTC.

The rearrangement uses TRBV19 and TRBJ2-7; tentative D call: TRBD2 (6 bases). The CDR3 covers 15 residues. Germline lookup yields CDR1 LNHDA and CDR2 SQIVND (reference sequence). V was shortened by 3 bases and J by 0 bases, with 12 bases between the two germline ends. The CDR3 nucleotides are TGTGCCAGTAGTATGGAGCGGGCCTTCTCCTACGAGCAGTACTTC. The encoded protein is CASSMERAFSYEQYF.

J is TRBJ2-7 and V is TRBV29-1; 9 bases align to TRBD1. This CDR3 has 17 amino acids. Germline trimming cut 1 base from V and 4 bases from J; bases unmatched to any gene: 14. Germline V gene data show CDR1 as SQVTM and CDR2 as ANQGSEA. DNA of the CDR3: TGCAGCGTTGAAGCACGTAACCGGGACAGGGATTCTTACGAGCAGTACTTC. This gives the protein CSVEARNRDRDSYEQYF.

In its sample, this clonotype was seen many times. The rearrangement links TRBV7-2 to TRBJ1-1; maybe TRBD1 (6 bases). V lost 4 bases and J lost 1, with 10 bases in between. The germline V gene has CDR1 SGHTA and CDR2 FQGNSA. This CDR3 is built from 14 residues. The CDR3 is CASSSGGGNTEAFF. The CDR3 DNA reads as TGTGCCAGCAGCTCAGGAGGGGGGAACACTGAAGCTTTCTTT.

The chain uses TRBV27 and TRBJ1-6; D remains ambiguous. The CDR3 is 15 amino acids. V lost 5 bases to trimming and J lost 7 bases, with 15 bases between them. Looked up from germline, CDR1 is MNHEY and CDR2 is SMNVEV (reference sequence). CDR3 amino acids: CASSNVGSGNSPLHF. The CDR3 nucleotides read TGTGCCAGCAGTAATGTGGGATCGGGCAATTCACCCCTCCACTTT.